One sample yielded the 20 T cell receptor beta chains listed below, sequenced in a study of blood T cell repertoires in COVID-19. Sequencing used immunoSEQ multiplex PCR; TCRdb keeps in-frame clones, though not all of them. The table lists 75,000 to 90,000 clones, 91% of them singletons. Specimen: peripheral blood. These receptors were taken from a woman aged 45 to 65 in a cohort sampled during active COVID-19.

V and J are TRBV9 and TRBJ1-6; 8 bases align to TRBD1. Germline V CDR1 and CDR2: SGDLS, YYNGEE. The V gene end was trimmed by 0 bases and the J gene end by 10 bases; junction bases not matched to a gene: 9. This CDR3 has 16 amino acids. The CDR3 is CASSVGPDRVGSPLHF. CDR3 nucleotides: TGTGCCAGCAGCGTAGGTCCGGACAGGGTGGGCTCACCCCTCCACTTT.

This chain uses TRBV29-1 with TRBJ1-2; 7 bases map to TRBD1. Germline CDR1 reads SQVTM; CDR2 reads ANQGSEA. Losses at the gene ends were 6 bases for V and 8 bases for J; bases not matched to a gene: 6. The CDR3 length is 11 residues. CDR3 nucleotides: TGCAGCGTGGCGACAGGGTCCGGCTACACCTTC. Translating gives CSVATGSGYTF.

This chain uses TRBV14 with TRBJ1-1, with D possibly TRBD1 on 6 matching bases. The CDR3 has 14 residues. Between the trimmed V and J ends, which lost 3 bases and 4 bases, there was a span of 12 bases. Germline-derived CDR1 and CDR2 are SGHDN and FVKESK. The CDR3 region is CASSHAGGPTEAFF. CDR3 nucleotides: TGTGCCAGCAGCCATGCCGGGGGGCCCACTGAAGCTTTCTTT.

The V call is TRBV19, the J call TRBJ2-7; 10 bases align to TRBD1. This CDR3 contains 16 residues. Germline V CDR1 and CDR2: LNHDA, SQIVND (reference sequence). Trimming removed 5 bases from V and 1 base from J; junction bases left unmatched: 8. CDR3 amino acids: CASSYSGTGVSYEQYF. CDR3 bases: TGTGCCAGTAGTTACTCCGGGACAGGGGTTTCCTACGAGCAGTACTTC.

The V call is TRBV6-5, the J call TRBJ2-1, with TRBD1 matching over 7 bases. Germline-derived CDR1 and CDR2 are MNHEY and SVGAGI. The junction had 11 bases not matched to a gene; V was cut back by 7 bases and J by 5 bases. The CDR3 length is 15 residues. The CDR3: CASKRGTGVNNEQFF. CDR3 in DNA: TGTGCCAGCAAAAGGGGCACAGGGGTCAACAATGAGCAGTTCTTC.

Notes on this clone: One end of the junction varies from germline; a read error may be responsible. This chain joins TRBV7-7 and TRBJ2-1; 8 positions agree with TRBD1. This CDR3 contains 15 residues. In germline, CDR1 is SSHAT, CDR2 FNYEAQ (reference sequence). CDR3 in amino acids: CASSLEYGTGGEQFF. The CDR3 nucleotides are TGTGCTAGCAGCTTAGAATATGGGACAGGAGGTGAGCAGTTCTTC. The full variable domain, its missing parts supplied by reference TRBV7-7 and TRBJ2-1, is GAGVSQSPRYKVTKRGQDVTLRCDPISSHATLYWYQQALGQGPEFLTYFNYEAQPDKSGLPSDRFSAERPEGSISTLTIQRTEQRDSAMYRCASSLEYGTGGEQFFGPGTRLTVL.

This clone was found many times. The genes are TRBV5-4 and TRBJ1-1; the D is unclear. CDR1 SGHNT and CDR2 YYREEE come from the germline V gene (reference sequence). This CDR3 region has 13 residues. V lost 1 base to trimming and J lost 1 base, with 5 bases between them. In DNA form, the CDR3 reads TGTGCCAGCAGCTTGAGAGAGAACACTGAAGCTTTCTTT. Its protein product is CASSLRENTEAFF.

This chain uses TRBV14 with TRBJ2-3, with TRBD2 as a possible D gene (6 bases). The V gene lost 4 bases and the J gene lost 0 bases, with 8 bases spanning the gap. The CDR3 is 14 amino acids. The germline CDR1 and CDR2 sequences are SGHDN and FVKESK. The CDR3 region has the DNA TGTGCCAGCAGCCCCGGGGGAAGCACAGATACGCAGTATTTT. This encodes CASSPGGSTDTQYF. The complete variable domain, with remaining parts taken from reference TRBV14 and TRBJ2-3, reads EAGVTQFPSHSVIEKGQTVTLRCDPISGHDNLYWYRRVMGKEIKFLLHFVKESKQDESGMPNNRFLAERTGGTYSTLKVQPAELEDSGVYFCASSPGGSTDTQYFGPGTRLTVL.

V gene TRBV19 combines with J gene TRBJ1-2, with D possibly matching TRBD1 (5 bases). Trimming pared 7 bases from V and 6 bases from J, leaving 18 bases between. CDR3 length: 14 amino acids. Germline CDR1 reads LNHDA; CDR2 reads SQIVND (reference sequence). CDR3 sequence: CASILVGGSDGYTF. CDR3 nucleotides: TGTGCCAGTATCCTCGTCGGGGGGTCGGATGGCTACACCTTC.

The V call is TRBV5-5, the J call TRBJ1-6, with TRBD1 matching 9 bases. J was trimmed by 9 bases and V by 5 bases; bases with no gene match: 9. The CDR3 extends over 15 amino acids. Germline V gene lookup returns CDR1 SGHKS and CDR2 YYEKEE (reference sequence). CDR3 in amino acids: CASSYDTGGGSPLHF. In nucleotides, the CDR3 is TGTGCCAGCAGTTACGACACAGGGGGCGGTTCACCCCTCCACTTT.

The V call is TRBV9, the J call TRBJ2-6, with 11 bases identical to TRBD2. From germline, CDR1 is SGDLS and CDR2 YYNGEE. This CDR3 has 20 amino acids. V gave up 0 bases and J gave up 1 base; unmatched junction bases: 9. The CDR3 coding sequence is TGTGCCAGCAGCGTAGGGCTGACTAGCGGGGCCTGGTCTGGGGCCAACGTCCTGACTTTC. Translating gives CASSVGLTSGAWSGANVLTF.

The gene calls are TRBV10-3 and TRBJ2-5, with 8 bases matching TRBD1. The trim removed 4 bases at V and 1 base at J, leaving 8 bases unmatched. Germline V CDR1 and CDR2: ENHRY, SYGVKD. The CDR3 contains 16 residues. CDR3 sequence (DNA): TGTGCCATCAGTGTCAGGACAGGGATTTCCCAAGAGACCCAGTACTTC. This codes for CAISVRTGISQETQYF.

The chain joins TRBV12-2 to TRBJ2-7; the tabulated D call, TRBD2, remains unverified against the DNA. TRBV12-2 is noted as a pseudogene. This CDR3 has 19 amino acids. This CDR3 is CASRFLTPSTSGGPYEQYF. The CDR3, as DNA: TGTGCAAGTCGCTTTCTCACCCCCTCGACTAGCGGGGGGCCCTACGAGCAGTACTTC.

V and J are TRBV19 and TRBJ1-1; TRBD1 matches at 8 bases. The junction had 6 bases not matched to a gene; V was cut back by 4 bases and J by 5 bases. Germline V CDR1 and CDR2: LNHDA, SQIVND (reference sequence). The CDR3 spans 14 residues. CDR3 region: CASSTGGAETEAFF. Written as DNA, the CDR3 is TGTGCCAGTAGTACAGGGGGCGCGGAGACTGAAGCTTTCTTT.

The J gene is TRBJ2-7, the V gene TRBV5-4, with 7 bases fitting TRBD2. This CDR3 is 15 amino acids long. Germline assignment: CDR1 SGHNT and CDR2 YYREEE (reference sequence). Unmatched junction bases numbered 14, after V lost 4 bases and J lost 7 bases. The CDR3 here is CASSQGLQPTWEQYF. In DNA form, the CDR3 reads TGTGCCAGCAGCCAGGGACTACAACCGACTTGGGAGCAGTACTTC. The variable domain in full, with the rest retrieved from reference TRBV5-4 and TRBJ2-7, is ETGVTQSPTHLIKTRGQQVTLRCSSQSGHNTVSWYQQALGQGPQFIFQYYREEENGRGNFPPRFSGLQFPNYSSELNVNALELDDSALYLCASSQGLQPTWEQYFGPGTRLTVT.

The chain employs TRBV19 and TRBJ1-4, with D possibly TRBD1 on 6 matching bases. Between the trimmed V and J ends, which lost 7 bases and 0 bases, there was a span of 15 bases. The CDR3 runs 16 residues. Looked up from germline, CDR1 is LNHDA and CDR2 is SQIVND (reference sequence). CDR3 sequence (DNA): TGTGCCAGTATCCGGACAGCCACCGCAACTAATGAAAAACTGTTTTTT. Translated: CASIRTATATNEKLFF.

In its sample, this clone was seen once. The rearrangement joins TRBV7-2 to TRBJ2-2; 8 nucleotides line up with TRBD2. The germline gives CDR1 SGHTA, CDR2 FQGNSA. The V segment lost 5 bases and the J segment 3 bases; nucleotides outside the gene matches: 2. This CDR3 region has 14 residues. The CDR3: CASSREGDTGELFF. CDR3 nucleotides: TGTGCCAGCAGCCGGGAGGGTGACACCGGGGAGCTGTTTTTT.

The CDR3 is CASSPTAASTEAFF. The CDR3 region has the DNA TGCGCCAGCAGCCCGACGGCGGCGTCGACTGAAGCTTTCTTT. The chain employs TRBV4-1 and TRBJ1-1; D unclear. The CDR3 has 14 amino acids. Germline V gives CDR1 MGHRA, CDR2 YSYEKL. V shed 4 bases and J shed 5 bases, with 14 bases lying between them.

The chain employs TRBV6-1 and TRBJ2-7; TRBD1 agrees at 8 bases. This CDR3 region has 14 residues. Per the germline V gene, CDR1 is MNHNS and CDR2 is SASEGT. Unmatched junction bases numbered 5, after V lost 3 bases and J lost 4 bases. The CDR3 here is CASSDPGTGYEQYF. The CDR3 DNA is TGTGCCAGCAGTGATCCCGGGACAGGTTACGAGCAGTACTTC.

The chain employs TRBV7-3 and TRBJ2-2, with TRBD2 identical over 9 bases. Trimming took 1 base from V and 5 from J; bases not matched to a gene: 8. CDR3 size: 17 residues. The germline CDR1 and CDR2 sequences are SGHTA and FQGTGA. The CDR3 DNA is TGTGCCAGCAGCTTAATGGTTCTAGCGGGAAGTACCGGGGAGCTGTTTTTT. Its translation is CASSLMVLAGSTGELFF.